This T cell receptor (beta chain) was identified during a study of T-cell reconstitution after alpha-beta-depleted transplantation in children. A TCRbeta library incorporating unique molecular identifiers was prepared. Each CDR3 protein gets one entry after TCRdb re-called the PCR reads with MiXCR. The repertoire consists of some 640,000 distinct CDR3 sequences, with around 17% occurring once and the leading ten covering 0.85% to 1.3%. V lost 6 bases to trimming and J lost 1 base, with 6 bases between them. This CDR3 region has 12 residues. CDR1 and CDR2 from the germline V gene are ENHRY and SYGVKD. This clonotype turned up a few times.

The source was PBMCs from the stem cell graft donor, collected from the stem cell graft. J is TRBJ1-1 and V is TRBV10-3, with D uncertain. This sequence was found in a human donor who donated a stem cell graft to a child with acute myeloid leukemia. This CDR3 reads CAIREGNTEAFF. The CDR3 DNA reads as TGTGCCATCAGAGAAGGGAACACTGAAGCTTTCTTT.